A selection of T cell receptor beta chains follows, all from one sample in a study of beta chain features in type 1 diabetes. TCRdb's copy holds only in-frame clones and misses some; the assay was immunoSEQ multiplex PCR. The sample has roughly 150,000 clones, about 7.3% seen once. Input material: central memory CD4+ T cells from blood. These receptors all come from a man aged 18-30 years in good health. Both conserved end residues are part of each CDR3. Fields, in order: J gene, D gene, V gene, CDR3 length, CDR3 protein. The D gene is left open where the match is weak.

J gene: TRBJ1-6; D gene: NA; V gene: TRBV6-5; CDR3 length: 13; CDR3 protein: CASKDGVNSPLHF
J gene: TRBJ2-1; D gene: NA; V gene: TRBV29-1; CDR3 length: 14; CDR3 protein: CSVQVSAPLSEQFF
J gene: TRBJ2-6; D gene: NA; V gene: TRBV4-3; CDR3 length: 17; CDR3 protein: CASSQDRGAHGANVLTF
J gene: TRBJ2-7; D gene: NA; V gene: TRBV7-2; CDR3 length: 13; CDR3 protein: CASSSRQASEQYF
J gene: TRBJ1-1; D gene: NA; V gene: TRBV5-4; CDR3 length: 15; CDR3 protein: CASGSRQNMNTEAFF
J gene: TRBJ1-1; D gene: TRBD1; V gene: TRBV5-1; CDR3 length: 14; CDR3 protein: CASSLGGQGAEAFF
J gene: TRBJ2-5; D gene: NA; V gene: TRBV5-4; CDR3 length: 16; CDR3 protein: CASSQEGTHLRETQYF
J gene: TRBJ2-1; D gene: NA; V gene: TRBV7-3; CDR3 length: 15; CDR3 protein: CASSPERSRVNEQFF
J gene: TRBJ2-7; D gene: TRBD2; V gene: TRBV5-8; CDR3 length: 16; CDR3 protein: CASSLEGGRYSYEQYF
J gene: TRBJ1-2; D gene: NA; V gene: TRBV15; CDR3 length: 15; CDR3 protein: CATSKSRGHNYGYTF
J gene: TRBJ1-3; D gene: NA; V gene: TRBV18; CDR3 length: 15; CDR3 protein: CASSKDSVSGNTIYF
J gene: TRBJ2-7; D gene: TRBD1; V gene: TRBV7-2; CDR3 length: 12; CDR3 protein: CASSAYRGLTYF
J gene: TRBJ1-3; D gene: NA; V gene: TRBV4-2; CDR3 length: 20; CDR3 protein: CASSQALTGLPYHSGNTIYF